This T cell receptor (beta chain) was sequenced during a study of shared clonotypes between healthy human individuals. TCRdb keeps only in-frame clones here, not all; method: immunoSEQ multiplex PCR. The data contain 100,000 to 130,000 clones, 55% to 70% of them seen just once; the ten biggest clones take up approximately 23%. Study-wide findings and caveats: Clonotype sharing across several donors was observed for 4% to 5.5% of naive CD4 clonotypes.

On this clone: The antigen is undetermined.

Germline CDR1 SGHRS, CDR2 YFSETQ. The CDR3 has 17 amino acids. The V end lost 0 bases, the J end lost 8 bases, and 23 bases lay between the germline ends. Every donor was a Caucasian adult from Nashville, Tennessee. The TCR comes from a woman aged 25 to 39 in good health. The sequencing sample was made of memory CD8+ T cells sorted from blood. Subset noted: CD45RO+ cells pooled with CCR7-negative TemRA cells. The chain has TRBV5-1 and TRBJ1-2; D not resolved. CDR3 protein: CASSLVAGFGLAGGYTF. CDR3 DNA: TGCGCCAGCAGCTTGGTGGCGGGGTTCGGTCTTGCGGGCGGCTACACCTTC.